Reported below is one T cell receptor (beta chain). The CDR3 has 15 amino acids. Between the trimmed V and J ends, which lost 4 bases and 3 bases, there was a span of 16 bases. Germline values: CDR1 SGHTA, CDR2 FQGNSA. The sample comes from a study of beta chain features in type 1 diabetes. Reverse transcription of all isolated RNA meant that expressed TCRB transcripts were sequenced. Sequencing used immunoSEQ multiplex PCR; TCRdb keeps in-frame clones, though not all of them. This sample has tens of thousands of clones, with about 72% found just once. The gene calls are TRBV7-2 and TRBJ2-7; maybe TRBD1 (6 bases). The clonotype originates from a woman aged 40 to 55 in good health. Source material: Tregs from blood. The CDR3 loop is CASSWDRRGVYEQYF. The CDR3 DNA reads TGTGCCAGCAGCTGGGACCGCAGGGGAGTCTACGAGCAGTACTTC.